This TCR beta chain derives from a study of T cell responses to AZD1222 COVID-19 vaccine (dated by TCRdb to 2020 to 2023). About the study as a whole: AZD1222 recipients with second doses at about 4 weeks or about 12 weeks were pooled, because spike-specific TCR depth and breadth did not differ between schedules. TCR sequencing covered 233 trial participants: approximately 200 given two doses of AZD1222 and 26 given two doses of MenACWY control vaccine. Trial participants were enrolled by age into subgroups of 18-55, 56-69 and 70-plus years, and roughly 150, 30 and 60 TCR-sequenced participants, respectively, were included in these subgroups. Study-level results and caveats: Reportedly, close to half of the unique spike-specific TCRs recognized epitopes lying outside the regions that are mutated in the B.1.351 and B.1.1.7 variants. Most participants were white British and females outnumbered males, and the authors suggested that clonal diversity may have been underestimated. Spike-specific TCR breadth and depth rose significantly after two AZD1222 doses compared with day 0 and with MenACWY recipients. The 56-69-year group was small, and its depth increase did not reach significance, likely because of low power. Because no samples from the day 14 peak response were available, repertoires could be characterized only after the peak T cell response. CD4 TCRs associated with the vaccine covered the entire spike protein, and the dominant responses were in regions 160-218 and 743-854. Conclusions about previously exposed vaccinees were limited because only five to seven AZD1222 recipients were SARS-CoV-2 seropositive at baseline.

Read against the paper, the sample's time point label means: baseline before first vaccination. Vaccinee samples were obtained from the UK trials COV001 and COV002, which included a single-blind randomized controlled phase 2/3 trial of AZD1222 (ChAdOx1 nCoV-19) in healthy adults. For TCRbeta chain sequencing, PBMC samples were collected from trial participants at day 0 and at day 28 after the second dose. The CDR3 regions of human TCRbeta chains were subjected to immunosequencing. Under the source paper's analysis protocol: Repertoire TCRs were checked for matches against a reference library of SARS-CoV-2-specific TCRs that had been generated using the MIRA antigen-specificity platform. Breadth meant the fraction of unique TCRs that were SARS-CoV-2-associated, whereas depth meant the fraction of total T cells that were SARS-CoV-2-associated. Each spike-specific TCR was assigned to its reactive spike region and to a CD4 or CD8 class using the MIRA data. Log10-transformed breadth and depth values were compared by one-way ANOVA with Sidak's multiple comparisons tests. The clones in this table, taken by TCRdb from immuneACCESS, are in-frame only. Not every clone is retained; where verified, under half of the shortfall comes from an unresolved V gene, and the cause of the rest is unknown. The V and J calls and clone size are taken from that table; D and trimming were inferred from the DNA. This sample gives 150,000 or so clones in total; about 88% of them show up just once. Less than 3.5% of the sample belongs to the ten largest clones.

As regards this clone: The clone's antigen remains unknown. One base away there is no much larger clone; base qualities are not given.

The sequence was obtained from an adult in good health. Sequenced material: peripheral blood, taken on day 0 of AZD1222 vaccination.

The DNA sequence is given as TGTGCCAGTAGTATTGGCATCGGGTTCGAGCAGTACTTC. This encodes CASSIGIGFEQYF. Recombination connected TRBV19 to TRBJ2-7; too little of a D gene remains to name it. The cysteine opens and the phenylalanine closes a CDR3 of 13 amino acids. The kept DNA is CDR3 alone, 39 bases in frame from the first base. From the germline V gene (reference sequence), CDR1 is LNHDA and CDR2 is SQIVND. The V and J ends are trimmed by 3 bases and 6 bases, leaving 12 bases between them.